The rows below give T cell receptor beta chains drawn from one sample of a study of T cells in Graves' hyperthyroidism and ophthalmopathy. MiXCR, applied by TCRdb to the multiplex PCR reads, yields one record per CDR3 protein. Of about 530,000 distinct CDR3 sequences in the sample, roughly a sixth are singletons; the top ten hold approximately 15%. The sequenced sample was blood. The receptors stem from a woman under 30 with Graves' ophthalmopathy. Both conserved end residues are part of each CDR3. The D gene is left open where the match is weak. Some rows mark clone size as missing; the rest say once, few, many or name a class of expanded clone.

v_call: TRBV29-1; j_call: TRBJ2-3; clone_size: many; d_call: TRBD2; cdr3_nt: TGCAGCGTCGAGCCTATGACTAGCGGGGGCACAGATACGCAGTATTTT; cdr3_aa: CSVEPMTSGGTDTQYF
v_call: TRBV19; j_call: TRBJ1-5; clone_size: NA; d_call: NA; cdr3_nt: TGTGCCAGCCACTCCTGGGACGCGACACAGCCCCAGCATTTT; cdr3_aa: CASHSWDATQPQHF
v_call: TRBV27; j_call: TRBJ2-7; clone_size: many; d_call: NA; cdr3_nt: TGTGCCAGCAGTTTAAATCCAGGGCCCTACGAGCAGTACTTC; cdr3_aa: CASSLNPGPYEQYF
v_call: TRBV9; j_call: TRBJ2-1; clone_size: few; d_call: NA; cdr3_nt: TGTGCCAGCTCCTCCGCCCCGAGGAATGAGCAGTTCTTC; cdr3_aa: CASSSAPRNEQFF
v_call: TRBV28; j_call: TRBJ2-5; clone_size: many; d_call: TRBD2; cdr3_nt: TGTGCCAGCAGCCCTGGGGCAGCGGGGACAGAGACCCAGTACTTC; cdr3_aa: CASSPGAAGTETQYF
v_call: TRBV6-5; j_call: TRBJ1-5; clone_size: many; d_call: NA; cdr3_nt: TGTGCCAGCAGTTACGGTCAAAGGGGTAATCAGCCCCAGCATTTT; cdr3_aa: CASSYGQRGNQPQHF
v_call: TRBV6-2/TRBV6-3; j_call: TRBJ2-6; clone_size: few; d_call: NA; cdr3_nt: TGTGCCAGCAGTTACTCGAAGGCCCAAATACCTGGGGCCAACGTCCTGACTTTC; cdr3_aa: CASSYSKAQIPGANVLTF
v_call: TRBV28; j_call: TRBJ2-7; clone_size: many; d_call: TRBD1; cdr3_nt: TGTGCCAGCAGTCCCCACCGGGACAGACTACCCTACGAGCAGTACTTC; cdr3_aa: CASSPHRDRLPYEQYF
v_call: TRBV25-1; j_call: TRBJ1-2; clone_size: NA; d_call: NA; cdr3_nt: TGTGCCAGCGGGGACGGGGTTTTGGGAGGCTACACCTTC; cdr3_aa: CASGDGVLGGYTF
v_call: TRBV6-1; j_call: TRBJ2-5; clone_size: few; d_call: TRBD2; cdr3_nt: TGTGCCAGCAGTTACGGACGGAGGACTAGCGTCCAGACCCAGTACTTC; cdr3_aa: CASSYGRRTSVQTQYF
v_call: TRBV15; j_call: TRBJ2-3; clone_size: many; d_call: TRBD2; cdr3_nt: TGTGCCACCAGCAGAGATCGGGCGGGAGGGCCAGATACGCAGTATTTT; cdr3_aa: CATSRDRAGGPDTQYF
v_call: TRBV5-1; j_call: TRBJ1-2; clone_size: NA; d_call: TRBD1; cdr3_nt: TGCGCCAGCAGCTTGACGGACAGGGTCGGCTACACCTTC; cdr3_aa: CASSLTDRVGYTF
v_call: TRBV3-1; j_call: TRBJ1-2; clone_size: few; d_call: NA; cdr3_nt: TGTGCCAGCAGCCAAGCAATGGGGACGGATGGCCACACCTTC; cdr3_aa: CASSQAMGTDGHTF
v_call: TRBV28; j_call: TRBJ2-7; clone_size: NA; d_call: TRBD2; cdr3_nt: TGTGCCACCGGGGGAGGGCCGAGATACGAGCAGTACTTC; cdr3_aa: CATGGGPRYEQYF
v_call: TRBV10-3; j_call: TRBJ1-3; clone_size: NA; d_call: NA; cdr3_nt: TGTGCCATCAGTGAGTCCTCAGGGCGCTCTGGAAACACCATATATTTT; cdr3_aa: CAISESSGRSGNTIYF
v_call: TRBV12-3/TRBV12-4; j_call: TRBJ2-2; clone_size: many; d_call: NA; cdr3_nt: TGTGCCAGCAGCGCACCCAACACCGGGGAGCTGTTTTTT; cdr3_aa: CASSAPNTGELFF
v_call: TRBV7-9; j_call: TRBJ2-7; clone_size: many; d_call: TRBD2; cdr3_nt: TGTGCCAGCAGCCTCCCACTAGCGGGAGCCCGCGAGCAGTACTTC; cdr3_aa: CASSLPLAGAREQYF
v_call: TRBV28; j_call: TRBJ2-5; clone_size: NA; d_call: NA; cdr3_nt: TGCGCCAGCAGCCGAGACCCCCTGGTAGAGACCCAGTACTTC; cdr3_aa: CASSRDPLVETQYF
v_call: TRBV6-1; j_call: TRBJ2-1; clone_size: few; d_call: TRBD2; cdr3_nt: TGTGCCAGCAGTGGGACTAGCGCGACCTACAATGAGCAGTTCTTC; cdr3_aa: CASSGTSATYNEQFF
v_call: TRBV27; j_call: TRBJ2-2; clone_size: NA; d_call: NA; cdr3_nt: TGTGCCAGCACCCAATATTGGGGCGCGAACACCGGGGAGCTGTTTTTT; cdr3_aa: CASTQYWGANTGELFF
v_call: TRBV7-3; j_call: TRBJ2-6; clone_size: few; d_call: NA; cdr3_nt: TGTGCCAGCAGCTTAACCCCGAAGACGACTGGGGCCAACGTCCTGACTTTC; cdr3_aa: CASSLTPKTTGANVLTF
v_call: TRBV20-1; j_call: TRBJ2-7; clone_size: NA; d_call: TRBD1; cdr3_nt: TGCAGTGCTAGAATGGACAGGGTTGGTTACGAGCAGTACTTC; cdr3_aa: CSARMDRVGYEQYF
v_call: TRBV28; j_call: TRBJ2-2; clone_size: many; d_call: TRBD2; cdr3_nt: TGTGCCAGCAGTTCGGGACTAGCGGGGGGGTACGACACCGGGGAGCTGTTTTTT; cdr3_aa: CASSSGLAGGYDTGELFF
v_call: TRBV7-2; j_call: TRBJ1-3; clone_size: NA; d_call: NA; cdr3_nt: TGTGCCAGCAGCTGGGCTTTGACAGGCGGGCTTGGAAACACCATATATTTT; cdr3_aa: CASSWALTGGLGNTIYF
v_call: TRBV6-1; j_call: TRBJ1-2; clone_size: NA; d_call: NA; cdr3_nt: TGTGCCAGCAGGACGACAGGAACCTTCGGTCCGGGGAGCTACACCTTC; cdr3_aa: CASRTTGTFGPGSYTF
v_call: TRBV5-1; j_call: TRBJ1-1; clone_size: many; d_call: TRBD1; cdr3_nt: TGCGCCAGCAGCTCGACAGGGGCGAACACTGAAGCTTTCTTT; cdr3_aa: CASSSTGANTEAFF
v_call: TRBV7-9; j_call: TRBJ2-5; clone_size: many; d_call: NA; cdr3_nt: TGTGCCAGCAGCCCGACAGGGTTCAAACAGATCGGGGGACGTGGGACCCAGTACTTC; cdr3_aa: CASSPTGFKQIGGRGTQYF
v_call: TRBV7-2; j_call: TRBJ2-7; clone_size: many; d_call: TRBD1; cdr3_nt: TGTGCCAGCAGCATAACTTTCGGACAGGGGGTCTTATATAGCTCCTACGAGCAGTACTTC; cdr3_aa: CASSITFGQGVLYSSYEQYF
v_call: TRBV7-3; j_call: TRBJ2-1; clone_size: many; d_call: TRBD2; cdr3_nt: TGTGCCAGCAGCTCCCGGACTAGCGGGGGGCTCAGCTCCTACAATGAGCAGTTCTTC; cdr3_aa: CASSSRTSGGLSSYNEQFF
v_call: TRBV11-1; j_call: TRBJ2-6; clone_size: few; d_call: NA; cdr3_nt: TGTGCCAGCAGCTTATACCCAGGGTTTCCCTCTGGGGCCAACGTCCTGACTTTC; cdr3_aa: CASSLYPGFPSGANVLTF
v_call: TRBV7-3; j_call: TRBJ2-1; clone_size: few; d_call: NA; cdr3_nt: TGTGCCAGCAGTCAGGGGGGACTATGGAATAATGAGCAGTTCTTC; cdr3_aa: CASSQGGLWNNEQFF
v_call: TRBV4-3; j_call: TRBJ2-7; clone_size: few; d_call: NA; cdr3_nt: TGCGCCAGCAGCCAAGATGACCGGGCCTACGAGCAGTACTTC; cdr3_aa: CASSQDDRAYEQYF
v_call: TRBV10-1; j_call: TRBJ1-1; clone_size: NA; d_call: NA; cdr3_nt: TGCGCCAGCAGTGGGGTTCTGGGGACTGAAGCTTTCTTT; cdr3_aa: CASSGVLGTEAFF
v_call: TRBV7-8; j_call: TRBJ2-5; clone_size: many; d_call: TRBD2; cdr3_nt: TGTGCCAGCAGCGCGGGGACTAACCAAGAGACCCAGTACTTC; cdr3_aa: CASSAGTNQETQYF
v_call: TRBV7-2; j_call: TRBJ2-5; clone_size: many; d_call: NA; cdr3_nt: TGTGCCAGCAGCCCAAACTGGCAAGAGACCCAGTACTTC; cdr3_aa: CASSPNWQETQYF
v_call: TRBV5-1; j_call: TRBJ2-7; clone_size: NA; d_call: NA; cdr3_nt: TGCGCCAGCAGCACAGACGGGTTAGCCTACGAGCAGTACTTC; cdr3_aa: CASSTDGLAYEQYF
v_call: TRBV5-6; j_call: TRBJ1-2; clone_size: many; d_call: NA; cdr3_nt: TGTGCCAGCAGCTTGGGGTTATTGGGCTACACCTTC; cdr3_aa: CASSLGLLGYTF
v_call: TRBV29-1; j_call: TRBJ2-2; clone_size: NA; d_call: NA; cdr3_nt: TGCAGCGTTGAAGACGGGACGAGTAGTACCGGGGAGCTGTTTTTT; cdr3_aa: CSVEDGTSSTGELFF
v_call: TRBV5-1; j_call: TRBJ2-7; clone_size: many; d_call: NA; cdr3_nt: TGCGCCAGCAGCTTGGGACAGTGGGGCATGGAGCAGTACTTC; cdr3_aa: CASSLGQWGMEQYF
v_call: TRBV7-3; j_call: TRBJ1-2; clone_size: NA; d_call: NA; cdr3_nt: TGTGCCAGCAGCCCCTTACCCGGGAATGGCTACACCTTC; cdr3_aa: CASSPLPGNGYTF